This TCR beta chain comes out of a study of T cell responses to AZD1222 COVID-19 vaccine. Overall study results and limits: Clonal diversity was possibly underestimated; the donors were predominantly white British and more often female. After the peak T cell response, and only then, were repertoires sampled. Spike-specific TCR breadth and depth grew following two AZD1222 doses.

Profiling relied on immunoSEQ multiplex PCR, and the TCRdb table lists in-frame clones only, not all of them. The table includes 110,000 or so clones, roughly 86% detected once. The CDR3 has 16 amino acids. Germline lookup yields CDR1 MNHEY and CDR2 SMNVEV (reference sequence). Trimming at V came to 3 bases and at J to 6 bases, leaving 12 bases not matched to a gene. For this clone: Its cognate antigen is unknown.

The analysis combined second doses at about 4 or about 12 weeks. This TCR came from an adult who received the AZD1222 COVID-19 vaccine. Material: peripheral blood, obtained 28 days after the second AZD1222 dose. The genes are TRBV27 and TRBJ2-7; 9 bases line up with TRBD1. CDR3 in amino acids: CASSFLTGTGLSEQYF. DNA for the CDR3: TGTGCCAGCAGTTTCCTAACCGGGACAGGGCTCTCCGAGCAGTACTTC.